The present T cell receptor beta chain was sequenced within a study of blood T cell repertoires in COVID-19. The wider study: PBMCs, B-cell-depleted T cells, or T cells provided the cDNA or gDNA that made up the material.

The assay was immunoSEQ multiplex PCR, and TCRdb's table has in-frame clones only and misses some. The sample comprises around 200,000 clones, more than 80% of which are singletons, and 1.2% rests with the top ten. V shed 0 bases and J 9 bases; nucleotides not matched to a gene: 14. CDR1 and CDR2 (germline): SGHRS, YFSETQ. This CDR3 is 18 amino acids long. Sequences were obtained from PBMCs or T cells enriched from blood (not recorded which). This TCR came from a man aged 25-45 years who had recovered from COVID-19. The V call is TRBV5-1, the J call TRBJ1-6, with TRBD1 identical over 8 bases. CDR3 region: CASSLAPGGFPLISPLHF. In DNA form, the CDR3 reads TGCGCCAGCAGCTTGGCCCCAGGGGGCTTTCCCCTAATTTCACCCCTCCACTTT.